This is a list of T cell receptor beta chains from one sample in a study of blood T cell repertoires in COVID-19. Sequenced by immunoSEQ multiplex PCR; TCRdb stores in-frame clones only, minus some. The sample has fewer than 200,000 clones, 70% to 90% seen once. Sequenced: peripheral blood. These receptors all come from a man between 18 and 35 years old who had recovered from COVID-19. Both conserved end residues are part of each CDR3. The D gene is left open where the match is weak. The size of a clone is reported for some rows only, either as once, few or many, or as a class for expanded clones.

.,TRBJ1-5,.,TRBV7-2,CASSFINQPQHF,TGTGCCAGCAGCTTCATCAATCAGCCCCAGCATTTT
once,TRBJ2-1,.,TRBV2,CASSDRTGSDEQFF,TGTGCCAGCAGTGATCGTACGGGGTCGGATGAGCAGTTCTTC
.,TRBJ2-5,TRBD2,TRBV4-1,CASSQEDGGYQETQYF,TGCGCCAGCAGCCAAGAGGACGGGGGGTATCAAGAGACCCAGTACTTC
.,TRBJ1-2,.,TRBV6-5,CASQSGNRDYGYTF,TGTGCCAGCCAATCGGGGAATCGGGACTATGGCTACACCTTC
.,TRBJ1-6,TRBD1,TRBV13,CASSDRQGQGGSSYNSPLHF,TGTGCCAGCAGCGACCGCCAGGGACAGGGAGGAAGCTCCTATAATTCACCCCTCCACTTT
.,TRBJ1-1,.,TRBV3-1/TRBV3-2,CASSQDGNTEAFF,TGTGCCAGCAGCCAAGACGGGAACACTGAAGCTTTCTTT
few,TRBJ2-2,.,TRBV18,CASSPPRTGELFF,TGTGCCAGCTCACCACCGCGAACCGGGGAGCTGTTTTTT
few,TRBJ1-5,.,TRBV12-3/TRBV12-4,CASSLMGTQPQHF,TGTGCCAGCAGTTTAATGGGGACACAGCCCCAGCATTTT
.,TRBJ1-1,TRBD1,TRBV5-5,CASSSWGQFEAFF,TGTGCCAGCAGCTCTTGGGGACAGTTTGAAGCTTTCTTT
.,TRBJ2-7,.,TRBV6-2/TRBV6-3,CASSTNRVHEQYF,TGTGCCAGCAGTACCAACAGGGTTCACGAGCAGTACTTC
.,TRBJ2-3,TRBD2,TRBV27,CASSPRTSGRADTQYF,TGTGCCAGCAGTCCCAGGACTAGCGGGAGGGCAGATACGCAGTATTTT
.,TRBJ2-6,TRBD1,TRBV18,CASSSGTGRSGANVLTF,TGTGCCAGCTCCTCCGGGACAGGCCGCTCTGGGGCCAACGTCCTGACTTTC
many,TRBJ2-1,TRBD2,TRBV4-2,CASSQGGTSGVNEQFF,TGTGCCAGCAGCCAAGGGGGGACTAGCGGGGTCAATGAGCAGTTCTTC
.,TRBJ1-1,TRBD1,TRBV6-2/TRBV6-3,CASSWDSRKAFF,TGTGCCAGCAGTTGGGACAGCAGGAAAGCTTTCTTT
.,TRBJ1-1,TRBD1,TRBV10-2,CASGTGGEAFF,TGCGCCAGCGGGACAGGGGGTGAAGCTTTCTTT
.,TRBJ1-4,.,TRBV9,CASSHTGEKLFF,TGTGCCAGCAGCCACACGGGGGAAAAACTGTTTTTT
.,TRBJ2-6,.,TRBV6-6,CASSRPGGANVLTF,TGTGCCAGCAGTCGCCCCGGGGGGGCCAACGTCCTGACTTTC
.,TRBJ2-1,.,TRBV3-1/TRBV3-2,CASSLIRGEQFF,TGTGCCAGCAGCTTGATTAGGGGGGAGCAGTTCTTC
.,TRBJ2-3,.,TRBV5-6,CASSFEAGVLYTDTQYF,TGTGCCAGCAGCTTTGAGGCAGGGGTCCTCTACACAGATACGCAGTATTTT
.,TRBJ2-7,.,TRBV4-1,CASSQAQGYEQYF,TGCGCCAGCAGCCAAGCACAGGGCTACGAGCAGTACTTC
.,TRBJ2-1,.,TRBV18,CASSPTSNEQFF,TGTGCCAGCTCTCCCACTAGCAATGAGCAGTTCTTC
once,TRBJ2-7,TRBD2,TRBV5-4,CASSPSGGREEQYF,TGTGCCAGCAGCCCCAGCGGGGGTCGCGAGGAGCAGTACTTC
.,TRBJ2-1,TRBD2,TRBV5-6,CASSAALTSGYEQFF,TGTGCCAGCAGCGCGGCTCTGACTAGCGGCTATGAGCAGTTCTTC
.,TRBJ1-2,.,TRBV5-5,CASRQQDIKGGYTF,TGTGCCAGCAGACAACAAGACATCAAGGGGGGCTACACCTTC
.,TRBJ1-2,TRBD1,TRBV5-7,CASTLEGQGSYGYTF,TGTGCCAGCACCCTGGAGGGACAGGGTAGTTATGGCTACACCTTC
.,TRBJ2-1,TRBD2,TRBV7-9,CASSPMTSGRGSYNEQFF,TGTGCCAGCAGCCCTATGACTAGCGGGAGAGGCTCCTACAATGAGCAGTTCTTC
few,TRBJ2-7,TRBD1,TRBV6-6,CASRDRDRGYEQYF,TGTGCCAGCAGAGACCGGGACAGGGGCTACGAGCAGTACTTC
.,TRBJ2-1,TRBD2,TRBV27,CASSAKIAGGPYNEQFF,TGTGCCAGCAGTGCTAAGATAGCGGGGGGCCCCTACAATGAGCAGTTCTTC
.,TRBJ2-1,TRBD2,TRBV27,CASRLAGGINEQFF,TGTGCCAGCCGTCTAGCGGGAGGGATCAATGAGCAGTTCTTC
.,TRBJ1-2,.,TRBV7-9,CASSLGHDYTF,TGTGCCAGCAGCTTGGGACATGACTACACCTTC
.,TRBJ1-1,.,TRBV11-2,CASSFSGGNTEAFF,TGTGCCAGCAGCTTCTCGGGGGGAAACACTGAAGCTTTCTTT
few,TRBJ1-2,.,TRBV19,CASSMTGIYGYTF,TGTGCCAGTAGTATGACCGGGATCTATGGCTACACCTTC
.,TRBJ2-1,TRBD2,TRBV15,CATSSRSGAYNEQFF,TGTGCCACCAGCAGTCGTAGCGGGGCATACAATGAGCAGTTCTTC
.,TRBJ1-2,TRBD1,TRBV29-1,CSVVTGQEDYGYTF,TGCAGCGTCGTCACGGGACAGGAGGACTATGGCTACACCTTC
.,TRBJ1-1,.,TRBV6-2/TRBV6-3,CASSSTGEAFF,TGTGCCAGCAGTTCGACAGGTGAAGCTTTCTTT
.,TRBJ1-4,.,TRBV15,CATSRGQSTNEKLFF,TGTGCCACCAGCAGAGGACAGTCAACTAATGAAAAACTGTTTTTT
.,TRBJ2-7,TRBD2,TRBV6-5,CASRPGLASHEQYF,TGTGCCAGCAGACCGGGACTAGCTTCCCACGAGCAGTACTTC
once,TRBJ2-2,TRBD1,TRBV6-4,CASTTPERGPKNTGELFF,TGTGCCAGCACTACCCCCGAGAGGGGGCCAAAGAACACCGGGGAGCTGTTTTTT
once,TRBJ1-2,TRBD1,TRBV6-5,CASSYLDREGSGYTF,TGTGCCAGCAGTTACCTGGACAGGGAGGGCTCTGGCTACACCTTC
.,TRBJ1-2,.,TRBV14,CASSPARDSLRRGYTF,TGTGCCAGCAGCCCCGCCCGGGACTCGCTACGGCGTGGCTACACCTTC
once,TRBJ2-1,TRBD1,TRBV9,CASSVGGRGPYNEQFF,TGTGCCAGCAGCGTAGGGGGCAGGGGGCCATACAATGAGCAGTTCTTC
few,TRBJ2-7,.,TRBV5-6,CASSLTSYEQYF,TGTGCCAGCAGCTTGACATCTTACGAGCAGTACTTC
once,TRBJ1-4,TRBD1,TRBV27,CASRSTGTGNEKLFF,TGTGCCAGCAGATCCACCGGGACAGGCAATGAAAAACTGTTTTTT
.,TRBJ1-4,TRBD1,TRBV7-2,CASSQTDRGPTNEKLFF,TGTGCCAGCAGCCAAACCGACAGGGGGCCCACTAATGAAAAACTGTTTTTT
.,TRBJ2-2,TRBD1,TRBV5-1,CASSLETGGSGELFF,TGCGCCAGCAGCTTGGAGACAGGGGGTTCTGGGGAGCTGTTTTTT
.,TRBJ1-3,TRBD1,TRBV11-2,CASTSGTGSGNTIYF,TGTGCCAGCACATCCGGGACAGGGAGTGGAAACACCATATATTTT
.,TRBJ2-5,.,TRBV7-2,CASSMTRRAPQETQYF,TGTGCCAGTTCCATGACTCGTAGAGCGCCTCAAGAGACCCAGTACTTC
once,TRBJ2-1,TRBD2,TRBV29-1,CSVGGTSGHNEQFF,TGCAGCGTTGGCGGGACTAGCGGGCACAATGAGCAGTTCTTC
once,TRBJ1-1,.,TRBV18,CASSKSPPESEAFF,TGTGCCAGCTCAAAAAGCCCACCCGAAAGTGAAGCTTTCTTT
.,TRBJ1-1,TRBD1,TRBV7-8,CASSEQGYEAFF,TGTGCCAGCAGCGAACAGGGGTATGAAGCTTTCTTT
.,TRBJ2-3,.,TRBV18,CASSPSRTPTTDTQYF,TGTGCCAGCTCACCTTCGAGGACTCCCACCACAGATACGCAGTATTTT
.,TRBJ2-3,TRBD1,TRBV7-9,CASSLDRGTTDTQYF,TGTGCCAGCAGCTTAGACAGGGGTACCACAGATACGCAGTATTTT
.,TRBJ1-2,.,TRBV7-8,CASSLDGNYGYTF,TGTGCCAGCAGTCTAGACGGTAACTATGGCTACACCTTC
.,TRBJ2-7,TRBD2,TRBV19,CASSIVNSGGYEQYF,TGTGCCAGTAGTATAGTTAATAGCGGGGGCTACGAGCAGTACTTC
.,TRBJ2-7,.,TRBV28,CASNLITGTYEQYF,TGTGCCAGCAATCTCATTACAGGGACCTACGAGCAGTACTTC